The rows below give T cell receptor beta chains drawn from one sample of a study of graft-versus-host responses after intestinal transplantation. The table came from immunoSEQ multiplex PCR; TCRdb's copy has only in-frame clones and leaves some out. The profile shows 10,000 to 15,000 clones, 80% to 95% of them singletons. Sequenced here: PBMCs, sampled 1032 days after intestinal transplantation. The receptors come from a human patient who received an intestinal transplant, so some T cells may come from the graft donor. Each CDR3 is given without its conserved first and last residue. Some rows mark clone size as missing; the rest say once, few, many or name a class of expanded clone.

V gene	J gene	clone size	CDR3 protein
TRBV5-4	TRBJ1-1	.	ASTVKDSFNTEAF
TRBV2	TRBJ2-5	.	ASSLALGETQY
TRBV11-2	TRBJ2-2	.	ASSLAGTGFGELF
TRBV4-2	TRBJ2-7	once	ASSQTSGGFSYEQY
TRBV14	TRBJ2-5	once	ASSQDRTWEETQY
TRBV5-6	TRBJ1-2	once	ASSRGAGYGYT
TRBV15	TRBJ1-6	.	ATSRDLGSSYNSPLH
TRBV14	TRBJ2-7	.	ASSQGQGTYEQY
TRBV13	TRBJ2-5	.	ASSLGLAGKETQY
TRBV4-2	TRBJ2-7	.	ASSQASLSGGRNEQY
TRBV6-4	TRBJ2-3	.	ASSEIAGGTDTQY
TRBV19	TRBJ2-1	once	ASSPRAERFVDEQF
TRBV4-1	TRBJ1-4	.	ASSQDRPTRGEKLF
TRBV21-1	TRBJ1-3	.	ASSKRREGMGNTIY
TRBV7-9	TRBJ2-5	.	ASSPPGLAGAQETQY
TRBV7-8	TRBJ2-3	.	ASSSGTVLDTQY
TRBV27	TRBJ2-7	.	ASSLSPGGLGSEQY
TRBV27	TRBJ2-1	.	ASSLSVGGLYNEQF
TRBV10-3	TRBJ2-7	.	ASSSSYEQY
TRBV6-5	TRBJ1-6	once	ASSEMSPLH
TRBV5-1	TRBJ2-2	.	ASSLGTPNTGELF
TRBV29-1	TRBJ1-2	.	SVTGTGFYVGYT
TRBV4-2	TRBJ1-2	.	ASSQDPSEGGYT
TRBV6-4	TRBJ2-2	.	ASSEVFTGELF
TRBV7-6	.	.	ASSFAGQGPYEQY
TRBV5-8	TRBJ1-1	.	ASSMTANTEAF
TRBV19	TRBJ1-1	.	ASKRSNTEAF
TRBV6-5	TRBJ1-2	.	ASRSTGGLSYGYT
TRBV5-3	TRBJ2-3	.	ATRSGTQY
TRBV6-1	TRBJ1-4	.	ASSQQAGPEKLF
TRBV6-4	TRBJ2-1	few	ASSSTSGGANEQF
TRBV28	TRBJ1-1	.	ASSLLVDQAF
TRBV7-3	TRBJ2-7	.	ASSRGQGPAYEQY
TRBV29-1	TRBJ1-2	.	SVEADRGYGYT
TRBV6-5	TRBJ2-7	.	ASSYASGVLFYEQY
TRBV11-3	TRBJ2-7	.	ASGRSLNEQY
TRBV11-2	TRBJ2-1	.	ASSLVRDPYNEQF
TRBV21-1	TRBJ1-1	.	ASSRLERGSTEAF
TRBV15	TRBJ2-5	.	ATSTWTGQGETQY
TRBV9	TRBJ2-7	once	ASSGGTAYEQY
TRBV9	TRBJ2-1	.	ASSVDARGSYNEQF
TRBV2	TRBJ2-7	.	AARGWGGDEQY
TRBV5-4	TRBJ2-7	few	ASSLRGTDYEQY
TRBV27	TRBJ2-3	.	ASSLRPHTTDTQY
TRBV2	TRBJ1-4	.	ASTGGHAATNEKLF
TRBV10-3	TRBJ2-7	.	AISGPSSYEQY